The source of this TCR beta chain is a study of T cell changes during pregnancy in multiple sclerosis. TCRdb's copy holds only in-frame clones and misses some; the assay was immunoSEQ multiplex PCR. The sample has approximately 25,000 clones, 70% to 90% seen once. Germline V gene lookup returns CDR1 SQVTM and CDR2 ANQGSEA. The CDR3 is 12 amino acids. This clonotype was obtained from a female donor in good health, enrolled as a control in a pregnancy study. The V gene is TRBV29-1, the J gene TRBJ2-7; 10 bases align to TRBD1. The input for sequencing was CD4+ T cells from peripheral blood mononuclear cells, taken in the first trimester of pregnancy. The CDR3 loop is CSGTGDTYEQYF. CDR3 in DNA: TGCAGTGGGACAGGGGATACCTACGAGCAGTACTTC.